The present TCR beta chain was sequenced within a study of CD8 T cells in Susac syndrome. TEMRA cells were FACS-enriched, while CD8+ and CD4+ T cells were negatively isolated. The RNA input was roughly 0.5 to 1 ug, and it was reverse transcribed with random hexamers. The authors amplified TCR beta CDR3 across 54 Vbeta and 13 Jbeta using immunoSEQ multiplex PCR. TCRdb processed the immunoSEQ multiplex PCR reads anew with MiXCR; each CDR3 protein has one entry. Of about 140,000 distinct CDR3 sequences in the sample, around 93% were seen once. The receptor was isolated from a human donor with Susac syndrome. What was sequenced was CD4+ T cells from PBMCs.

In DNA, the CDR3 is TGTGCCTGGAGTGCAACGACAGTGAACACTGAAGCTTTCTTT. It is translated as CAWSATTVNTEAFF. This chain joins TRBV30 and TRBJ1-1, with a possible D match to TRBD1 (5 bases). The CDR3 consists of 14 residues. V gave up 1 base and J gave up 0 bases, with 9 bases separating them. Looked up from germline, CDR1 is GTSNPN and CDR2 is SVGIG (reference sequence).